This T cell receptor beta chain was recovered during a study of cytomegalovirus exposure and HLA in healthy donors. Study-wide background: Most genotyped donors, approximately 77% of 398, had Caucasian-associated genetic ancestry.

Despite likely unrecorded immune exposures, the donors were nominally healthy at the time of sampling. Findings and limits, study-wide: In a later analysis, parvovirus B19, influenza, CMV and Epstein-Barr virus appeared linked to several top co-occurrence clusters. With later analysis, a missense DCLRE1C variant became linked to TCR beta V- and J-gene trimming.

This clone has a handful of counts. The antigen is unknown. This CDR3 has 15 amino acids. Germline V gene lookup returns CDR1 SGHNT and CDR2 YYREEE (reference sequence). PCR primers comprised 60 Vbeta and 13 Jbeta primers. TCRdb's copy holds only in-frame clones and misses some; the assay was immunoSEQ multiplex PCR. The table includes around 58,000 clones, around four fifths detected once. Sequencing was carried out using PBMCs. This TCR was recovered from a male donor in good health and CMV-seropositive. The chain is built from TRBV5-4 and TRBJ2-5; either TRBD1 or TRBD2 may fit D (5 bases each). TRBJ2-7 explains the end of the DNA better; the J call may be wrong. This CDR3 is CASSLEGHGGYEQYF. DNA for the CDR3: TGTGCCAGCAGCTTGGAGGGCCATGGGGGCTACGAGCAGTACTTC.